This TCR beta chain was observed in a study of blood T cell repertoires in COVID-19. Study at large: Sample material is recorded as cDNA or gDNA derived from T cells, B-cell-depleted T cells, or PBMCs.

Germline CDR1 is MRHNA and CDR2 is SNTAGT. Between the trimmed V and J ends, which lost 3 bases and 4 bases, there was a span of 9 bases. This CDR3 spans 13 amino acids. Original processing notes: Estimation of nucleated cell counts relied on the amplification of reference gene primers. Sequenced by immunoSEQ multiplex PCR; TCRdb stores in-frame clones only, minus some. The V and J calls and the clone size are those of that table, but D and trimming were determined from the DNA. The data contain approximately 300,000 clones, roughly 91% of them seen just once; the ten biggest clones take up 0.75% to 0.9%.

The V call is TRBV6-4, the J call TRBJ2-5, with D possibly being TRBD2 (6 bases). Input material: peripheral blood. The clonotype comes from a man aged 25-40 years with acute or convalescent COVID-19. The CDR3 loop reads CASSEEGGETQYF. DNA of the CDR3: TGTGCCAGCAGTGAGGAGGGAGGAGAGACCCAGTACTTC.